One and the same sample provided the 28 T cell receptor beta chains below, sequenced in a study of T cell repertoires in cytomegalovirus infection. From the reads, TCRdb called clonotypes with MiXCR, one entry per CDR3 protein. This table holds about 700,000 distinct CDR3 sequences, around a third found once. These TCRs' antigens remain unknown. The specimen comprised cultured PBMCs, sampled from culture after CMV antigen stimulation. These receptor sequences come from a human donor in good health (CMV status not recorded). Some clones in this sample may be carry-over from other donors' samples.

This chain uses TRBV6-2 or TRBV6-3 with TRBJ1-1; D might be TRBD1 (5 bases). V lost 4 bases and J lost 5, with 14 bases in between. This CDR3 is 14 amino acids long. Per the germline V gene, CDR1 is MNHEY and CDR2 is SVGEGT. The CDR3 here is CASSWGWGWTEAFF. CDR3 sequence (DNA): TGTGCCAGCAGTTGGGGGTGGGGGTGGACTGAAGCTTTCTTT.

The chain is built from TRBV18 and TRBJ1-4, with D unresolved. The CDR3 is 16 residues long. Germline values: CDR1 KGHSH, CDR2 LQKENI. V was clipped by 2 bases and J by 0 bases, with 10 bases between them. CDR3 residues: CASSPGSPATNEKLFF. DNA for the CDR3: TGTGCCAGCTCACCAGGGAGCCCTGCAACTAATGAAAAACTGTTTTTT.

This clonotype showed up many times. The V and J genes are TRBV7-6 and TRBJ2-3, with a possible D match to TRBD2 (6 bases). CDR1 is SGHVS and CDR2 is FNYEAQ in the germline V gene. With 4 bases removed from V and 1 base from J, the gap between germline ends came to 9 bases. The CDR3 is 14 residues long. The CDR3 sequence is CASSSASGTDTQYF. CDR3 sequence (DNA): TGTGCCAGCAGCTCTGCTAGCGGCACAGATACGCAGTATTTT.

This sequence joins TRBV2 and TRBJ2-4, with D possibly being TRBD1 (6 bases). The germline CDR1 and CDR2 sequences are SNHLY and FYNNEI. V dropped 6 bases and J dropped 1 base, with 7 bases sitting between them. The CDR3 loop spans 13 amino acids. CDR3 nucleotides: TGTGCCAGCAGGGACAGTGCCAAAAACATTCAGTACTTC. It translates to CASRDSAKNIQYF.

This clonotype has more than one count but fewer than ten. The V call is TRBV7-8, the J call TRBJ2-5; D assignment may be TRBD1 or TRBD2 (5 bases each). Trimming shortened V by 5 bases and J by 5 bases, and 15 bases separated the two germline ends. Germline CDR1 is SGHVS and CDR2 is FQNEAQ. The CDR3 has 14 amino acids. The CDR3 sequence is CASSPSGPRETQYF. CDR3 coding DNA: TGTGCCAGCAGCCCGTCGGGGCCGAGGGAGACCCAGTACTTC. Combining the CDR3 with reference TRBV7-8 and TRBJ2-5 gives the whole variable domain GAGVSQSPRYKVAKRGQDVALRCDPISGHVSLFWYQQALGQGPEFLTYFQNEAQLDKSGLPSDRFFAERPEGSVSTLKIQRTQQEDSAVYLCASSPSGPRETQYFGPGTRLLVL.

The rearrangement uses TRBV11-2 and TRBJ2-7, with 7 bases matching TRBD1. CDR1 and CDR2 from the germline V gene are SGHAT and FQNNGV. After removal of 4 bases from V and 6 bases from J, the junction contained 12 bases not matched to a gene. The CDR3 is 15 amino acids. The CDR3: CASSSNRGGSVEQYF. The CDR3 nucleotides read TGTGCCAGCAGCTCCAACAGGGGCGGTTCGGTCGAGCAGTACTTC. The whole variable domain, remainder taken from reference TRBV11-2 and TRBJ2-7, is EAGVAQSPRYKIIEKRQSVAFWCNPISGHATLYWYQQILGQGPKLLIQFQNNGVVDDSQLPKDRFSAERLKGVDSTLKIQPAKLEDSAVYLCASSSNRGGSVEQYFGPGTRLTVT.

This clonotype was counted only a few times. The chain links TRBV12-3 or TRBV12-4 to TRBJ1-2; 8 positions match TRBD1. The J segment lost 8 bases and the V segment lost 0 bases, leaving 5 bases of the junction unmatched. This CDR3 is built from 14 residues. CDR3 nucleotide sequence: TGTGCCAGCAGTTTAGCCAGGGGGCTCGGAGGCTACACCTTC. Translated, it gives CASSLARGLGGYTF.

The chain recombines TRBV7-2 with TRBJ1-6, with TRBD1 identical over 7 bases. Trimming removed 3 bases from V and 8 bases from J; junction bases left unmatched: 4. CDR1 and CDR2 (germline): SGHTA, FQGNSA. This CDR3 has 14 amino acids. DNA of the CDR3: TGTGCCAGCAGCTTCCCGGGACAGTATTCACCCCTCCACTTT. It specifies CASSFPGQYSPLHF.

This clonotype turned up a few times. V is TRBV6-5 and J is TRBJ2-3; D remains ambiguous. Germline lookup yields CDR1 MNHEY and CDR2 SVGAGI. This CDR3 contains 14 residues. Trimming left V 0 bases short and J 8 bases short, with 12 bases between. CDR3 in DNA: TGTGCCAGCAGTTACTCCCCTACTTCGGGTACGCAGTATTTT. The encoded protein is CASSYSPTSGTQYF.

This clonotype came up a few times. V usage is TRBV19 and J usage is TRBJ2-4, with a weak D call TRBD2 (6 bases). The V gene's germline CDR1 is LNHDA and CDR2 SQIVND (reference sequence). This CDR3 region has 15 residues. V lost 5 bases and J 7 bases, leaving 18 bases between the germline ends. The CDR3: CASSPVRTTGNIQYF. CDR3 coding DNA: TGTGCCAGTAGTCCCGTTAGGACTACGGGGAACATTCAGTACTTC.

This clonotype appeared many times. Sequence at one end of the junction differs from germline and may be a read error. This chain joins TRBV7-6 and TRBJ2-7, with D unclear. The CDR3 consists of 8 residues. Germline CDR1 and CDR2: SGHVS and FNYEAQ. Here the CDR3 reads CASSFCSF. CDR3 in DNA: TGTGCCAGCAGCTTCTGTTCTTTC.

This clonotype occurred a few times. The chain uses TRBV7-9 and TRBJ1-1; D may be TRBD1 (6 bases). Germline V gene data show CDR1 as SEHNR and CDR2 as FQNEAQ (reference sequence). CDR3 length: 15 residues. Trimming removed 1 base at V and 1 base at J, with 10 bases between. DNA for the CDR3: TGTGCCAGCAGCTTAGGAGACAGGACGAACACTGAAGCTTTCTTT. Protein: CASSLGDRTNTEAFF.

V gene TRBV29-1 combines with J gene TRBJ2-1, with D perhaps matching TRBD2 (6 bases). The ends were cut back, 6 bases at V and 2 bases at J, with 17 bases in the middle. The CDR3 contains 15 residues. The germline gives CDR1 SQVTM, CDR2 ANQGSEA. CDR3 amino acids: CSVDGDSRAYNEQFF. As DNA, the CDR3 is TGCAGCGTCGATGGGGACTCTCGAGCCTACAATGAGCAGTTCTTC.

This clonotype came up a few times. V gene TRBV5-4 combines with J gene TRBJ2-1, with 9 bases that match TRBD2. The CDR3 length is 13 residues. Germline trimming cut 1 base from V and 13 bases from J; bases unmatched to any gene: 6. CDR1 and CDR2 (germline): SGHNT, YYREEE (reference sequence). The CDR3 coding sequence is TGTGCCAGCAGCTTGCCAGCTAGCGGGGAACAGTTCTTC. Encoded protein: CASSLPASGEQFF.

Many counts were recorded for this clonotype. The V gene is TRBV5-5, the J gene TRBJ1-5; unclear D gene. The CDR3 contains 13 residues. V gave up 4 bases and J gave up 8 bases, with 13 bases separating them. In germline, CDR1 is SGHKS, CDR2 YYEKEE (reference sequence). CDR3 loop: CASSLDPAKPQHF. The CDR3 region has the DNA TGTGCCAGCAGCCTGGACCCTGCTAAGCCCCAGCATTTT. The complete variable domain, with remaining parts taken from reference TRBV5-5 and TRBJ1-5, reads DAGVTQSPTHLIKTRGQQVTLRCSPISGHKSVSWYQQVLGQGPQFIFQYYEKEERGRGNFPDRFSARQFPNYSSELNVNALLLGDSALYLCASSLDPAKPQHFGDGTRLSIL.

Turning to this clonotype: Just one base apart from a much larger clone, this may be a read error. The CDR3 region is CASSYRGHEQFF. CDR3 DNA sequence: TGTGCCAGCAGTTACCGGGGGCATGAGCAGTTCTTC. The chain recombines TRBV6-8 with TRBJ2-1, with D possibly called TRBD1 or TRBD2 (6 bases each). The germline V gene has CDR1 MNHGY and CDR2 SAAAGT. CDR3 length equals 12 residues. V was shortened by 2 bases and J by 8 bases, with 7 bases between the two germline ends.

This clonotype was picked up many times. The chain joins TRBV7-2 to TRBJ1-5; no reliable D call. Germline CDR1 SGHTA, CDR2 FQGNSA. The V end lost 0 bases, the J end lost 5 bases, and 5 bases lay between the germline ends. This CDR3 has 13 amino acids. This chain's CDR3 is CASSLAMDQPQHF. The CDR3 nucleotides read TGTGCCAGCAGCTTAGCGATGGATCAGCCCCAGCATTTT.

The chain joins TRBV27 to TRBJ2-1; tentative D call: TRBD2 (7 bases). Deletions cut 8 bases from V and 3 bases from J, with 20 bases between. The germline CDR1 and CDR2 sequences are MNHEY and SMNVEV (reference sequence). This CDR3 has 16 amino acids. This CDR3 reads CASRGGGIFNYNEQFF. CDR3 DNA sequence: TGTGCCAGCCGAGGGGGGGGAATCTTCAACTACAATGAGCAGTTCTTC.

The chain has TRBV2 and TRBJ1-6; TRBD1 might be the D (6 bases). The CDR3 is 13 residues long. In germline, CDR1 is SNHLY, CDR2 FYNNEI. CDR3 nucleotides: TGTGTCGGGACTGGACAGCCCAATTCACCCCTCCACTTT. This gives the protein CVGTGQPNSPLHF. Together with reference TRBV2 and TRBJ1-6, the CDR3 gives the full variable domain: EPEVTQTPSHQVTQMGQEVILRCVPISNHLYFYWYRQILGQKVEFLVSFYNNEISEKSEIFDDQFSVERPDGSNFTLKIRSTKLEDSAMYFCVGTGQPNSPLHFGNGTRLTVT.

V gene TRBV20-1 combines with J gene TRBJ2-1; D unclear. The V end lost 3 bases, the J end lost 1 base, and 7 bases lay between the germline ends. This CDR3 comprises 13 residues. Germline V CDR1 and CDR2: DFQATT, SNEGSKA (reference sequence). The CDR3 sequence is CSASYVSYNEQFF. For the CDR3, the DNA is TGCAGTGCTAGTTATGTGTCCTACAATGAGCAGTTCTTC.

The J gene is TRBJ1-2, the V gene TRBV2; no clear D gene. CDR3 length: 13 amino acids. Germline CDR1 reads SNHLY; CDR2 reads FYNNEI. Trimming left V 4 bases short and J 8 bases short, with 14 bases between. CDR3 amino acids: CASSVVEGRGYTF. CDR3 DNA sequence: TGTGCCAGCAGTGTCGTAGAGGGTCGAGGCTACACCTTC. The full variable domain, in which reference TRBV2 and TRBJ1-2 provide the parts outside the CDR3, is EPEVTQTPSHQVTQMGQEVILRCVPISNHLYFYWYRQILGQKVEFLVSFYNNEISEKSEIFDDQFSVERPDGSNFTLKIRSTKLEDSAMYFCASSVVEGRGYTFGSGTRLTVV.

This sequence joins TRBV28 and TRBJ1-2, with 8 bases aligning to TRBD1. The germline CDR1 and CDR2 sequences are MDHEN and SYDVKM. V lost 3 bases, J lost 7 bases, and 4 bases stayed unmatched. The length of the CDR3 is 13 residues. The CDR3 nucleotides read TGTGCCAGCAGTTTGGACAGGGCTCGTGGCTACACCTTC. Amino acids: CASSLDRARGYTF.

The CDR3 DNA follows: TGTGCCAGCAGTTTGCTATCGGACCAAGAGACCCAGTACTTC. Amino acids: CASSLLSDQETQYF. The chain employs TRBV27 and TRBJ2-5; D gene unclear. The CDR3 runs to 14 residues. Germline V gene lookup returns CDR1 MNHEY and CDR2 SMNVEV (reference sequence). V was pared by 3 bases and J by 0 bases, with 8 bases between.

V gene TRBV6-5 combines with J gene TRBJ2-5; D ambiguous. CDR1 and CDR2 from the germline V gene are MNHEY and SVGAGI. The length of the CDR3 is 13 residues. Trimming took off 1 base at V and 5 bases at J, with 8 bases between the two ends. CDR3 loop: CASSYLLGETQYF. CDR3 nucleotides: TGTGCCAGCAGTTACTTGTTGGGGGAGACCCAGTACTTC.

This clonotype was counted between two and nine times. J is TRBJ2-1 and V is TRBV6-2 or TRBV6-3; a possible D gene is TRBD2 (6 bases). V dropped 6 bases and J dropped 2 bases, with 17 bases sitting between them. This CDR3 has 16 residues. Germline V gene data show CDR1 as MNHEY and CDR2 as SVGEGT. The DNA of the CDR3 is TGTGCCAGCAGAAGTTACCTCCGGGAGCCCTACAATGAGCAGTTCTTC. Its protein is CASRSYLREPYNEQFF.

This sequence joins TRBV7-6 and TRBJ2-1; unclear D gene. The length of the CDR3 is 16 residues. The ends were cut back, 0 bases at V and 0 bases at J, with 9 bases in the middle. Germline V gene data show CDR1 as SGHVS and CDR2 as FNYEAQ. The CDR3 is CASSLAFRPSYNEQFF. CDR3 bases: TGTGCCAGCAGCTTAGCTTTCAGACCCTCCTACAATGAGCAGTTCTTC.

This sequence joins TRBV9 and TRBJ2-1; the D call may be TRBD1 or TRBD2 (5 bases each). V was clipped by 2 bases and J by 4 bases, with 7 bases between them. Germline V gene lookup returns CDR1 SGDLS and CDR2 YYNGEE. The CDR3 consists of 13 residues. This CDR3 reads CASSVGEYNEQFF. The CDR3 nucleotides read TGTGCCAGCAGCGTGGGGGAGTACAATGAGCAGTTCTTC. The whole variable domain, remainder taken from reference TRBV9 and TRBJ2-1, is DSGVTQTPKHLITATGQRVTLRCSPRSGDLSVYWYQQSLDQGLQFLIQYYNGEERAKGNILERFSAQQFPDLHSELNLSSLELGDSALYFCASSVGEYNEQFFGPGTRLTVL.

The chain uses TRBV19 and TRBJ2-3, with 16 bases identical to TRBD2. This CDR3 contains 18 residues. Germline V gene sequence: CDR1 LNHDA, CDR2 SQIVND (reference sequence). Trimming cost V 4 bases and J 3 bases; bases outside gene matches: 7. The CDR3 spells CASSNSGLAGGPTDTQYF. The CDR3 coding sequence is TGTGCCAGTAGTAACTCGGGACTAGCGGGGGGGCCGACAGATACGCAGTATTTT.